This TCR beta chain comes out of a study of regulatory T cells in long-lasting Graves disease. The time point was: newly diagnosed GD, antithyroid drugs for less than 3 months. Construction of the TCR library relied on RNA isolated from PBMCs. The V end was cut by 2 bases, the J end by 7 bases, with 17 bases between. CDR1 is PRHDT and CDR2 is FYEKMQ in the germline V gene (reference sequence). The CDR3 is 15 amino acids. Libraries of TCR beta came from iRepertoire HTBI primers plus Arm-PCR of CDR3 regions. TCRdb called the multiplex PCR reads again in MiXCR, with one record for every CDR3 protein. The data hold more than 350,000 distinct CDR3 sequences, with 15% observed a single time. These data also featured in a second study, about T cells in Graves' hyperthyroidism and ophthalmopathy.

This receptor was obtained from a woman in her twenties or thirties with Graves disease. Here the sequenced sample was peripheral blood mononuclear cells (PBMCs), taken at new diagnosis, from a patient treated with antithyroid drugs. This sequence joins TRBV13 and TRBJ2-5, with a possible D match to TRBD1 (5 bases). The CDR3 here is CASSLWGRDRGTQYF. DNA for the CDR3: TGTGCCAGCAGCTTATGGGGCAGGGATCGTGGGACCCAGTACTTC.